Described below is a single T cell receptor (beta chain) sequence and its context. Its cognate antigen has yet to be identified. No much larger clone is present one base from it, and per-base qualities are unavailable. This sample stems from a study of blood T cell repertoires in COVID-19 (dated by TCRdb to the early 2020s). For context, the study as a whole: Collaborator samples came from the United States, Italy and Spain and covered acute and convalescent phases of COVID-19. The prospective study material was composed of cDNA or gDNA derived from T cells, B-cell-depleted T cells, or PBMCs. Subjects who had been exposed to COVID-19, were actively infected with it, or had recovered from it provided the deeply sampled blood TCRbeta repertoires that made up the dataset. The repertoires were released in a freely available public database intended as a resource for research on the immune response to SARS-CoV-2. Samples came from the ongoing ImmuneRACE study (first 160 participants) plus 1,254 subjects from 6 global collaborators. A de-identified subject ID, COVID-19 status, age in years and sex were almost always included in the sample metadata. Where available, HLA class I and class II types were taken from metadata supplied by the sample provider and were not determined by assay-based typing.

Trimming takes 3 bases off V and 2 bases off J; junction bases not matched to a gene: 8. The CDR3 contains 16 residues, cysteine and phenylalanine counted. Only the CDR3 part of the read is kept: 48 bases, read in frame from the first base. Via the germline V gene (reference sequence), CDR1 is LNHDA and CDR2 SQIVND. TCRbeta CDR3 regions were amplified from genomic DNA by means of the immunoSEQ Assay, a bias-controlled multiplex PCR. In the original analysis: Nucleated cell counts per sample were estimated from amplification of reference gene primers within the assay. To quantify the absolute abundance of each unique TCRbeta CDR3 rearrangement, sequence reads were collapsed and filtered. For each sample, productive Simpson clonality was calculated as the square root of Simpson's diversity index over productive rearrangements. What TCRdb holds here is the immuneACCESS table cut down to in-frame rearrangements. Part of the clones is not present; checked against another copy, under half of the missing clones reflect an unresolved V gene, and the others are unexplained. D and trimming were read from the DNA, whereas the V and J calls and clone size are those reported in that table. The sample profile shows roughly 100,000 clones; 80% to 90% of them were found once. 4% to 6% of the sample rests with the top ten.

In Seattle, one collaborating source enrolled patients while the infection was active and tracked those patients longitudinally over the course of disease. Collaborating institutions collected whole blood in K2EDTA tubes following their own protocols. For TCRbeta analysis, collaborators shipped samples in one of three forms: frozen whole blood, isolated PBMCs, or DNA extracted from either of those sample types. What the research found in general, with its limitations: How much clinical and demographic metadata was included differed by source and by participant, and the metadata was provided uncurated.

The rearranged chain carries TRBV19 and TRBJ2-7, with 9 junctional bases fitting TRBD1. The sequence was obtained from a man older than 75 with COVID-19, enrolled during active disease. Material: peripheral blood. Read as DNA, the sequence is TGTGCCAGTAGTATGACCCCCGGGACAGGGACCTACGAGCAGTACTTC. It is translated as CASSMTPGTGTYEQYF.